This T cell receptor (beta chain) emerged from a study of molecular identifiers for immune sequencing clone quantification (dated by TCRdb to 2017 to 2018). With regard to the full study: For a replicate experiment, RNA from around 20,000 or 100,000 naive CD8 T cells was divided into five aliquots, of which four were sequenced. This methods study benchmarked molecular-identifier clustering-based TCR repertoire sequencing (MIDCIRS) and TCR RNA copy counting, using CD8 T cells to do so. Overall results and qualifications from the work: Naive libraries contained spiked-in Jurkat TCR RNA (10 copies' worth), which is not part of the donor repertoire. In CMV-specific effector cells, over 97% of molecules were held by clones above 20 RNA copies, whereas under 1% of molecules were held by such clones in naive cells. Modeling indicated about 3 TCR RNA copies recovered per cell, compared with roughly 10 by digital PCR, which implies a capture efficiency of around 29%. Without barcode sub-clustering, chimeric consensus sequences inflated TCR diversity; chimeras reached as high as 47%. Spiked-in Jurkat TCR RNA equivalent to a single cell was reported to be detectable even among one million naive CD8 T cells. The sizes of highly expanded clones could end up underestimated when identical TCR molecules share a barcode.

Libraries of naive CD8 T cells were generated from roughly 21,000 to 960,000 sorted cells, with 10%, 30% or 50% of the purified RNA used. Naive CD8 T cells were FACS-sorted as CD8+CD4-CCR7+CD45RA+ on a BD FACSAria II into RLT Plus buffer. To test detection sensitivity, Jurkat RNA equivalent to roughly nine TCR copies was spiked into samples of roughly 18,000-1,000,000 naive CD8 T cells. Enrichment of CD8 T cells was performed with RosetteSep CD8+ T Cell Enrichment Cocktail and Ficoll-Paque, after which ACK red cell lysis was carried out. The library came from PCR. Instrument on record: NextSeq 500. Bulk TCR libraries were made following a previously described method, with the TCR primers given in Table S5. Purification of total RNA was performed with the Qiagen AllPrep DNA/RNA kit. Before analysis, reads from multiple sequencing runs of one library were combined. Turning to the authors' computational methods: Only reads with exact TCR constant sequence were kept, trimmed to 150 nt, and grouped by their 12-nt molecular barcodes. Reads inside each barcode group were sub-clustered using a 15% Levenshtein threshold, and a quality-weighted consensus sequence was constructed for each RNA molecule. Non-functional sequences were discarded, and so were lower-count sequences lying one edit away from another sequence. On the basis of fitting two negative binomial distributions, barcode sub-clusters with fewer than 20% of the maximum read count were discarded. The public reads were run again by TCRdb, first through fastp at Q25 and then through MiXCR, and only productive beta chains were kept. Rows are unified per CDR3 protein, each entry keeping the most common DNA and genes. The V and J calls here are based on TCRdb, not the publication. This sample comprises under 600,000 distinct CDR3 sequences, roughly 25% of them detected only once. In total, the top ten clones hold just over 0.75% of the sample.

Relative to germline, V is 4 bases shorter and J is 3 bases shorter, with 12 bases between their ends. The CDR3 runs 15 residues from the cysteine to the phenylalanine. CDR3 DNA only is kept here, 45 bases in frame from base 1. In its sample, this clonotype was seen many times. Its specific antigen is unknown. Per-base quality was not reported, and no clone a single base away is much larger than it. The source material was naive CD8+ T cells from blood, with Jurkat cell RNA spiked in. Interpreted using the paper, the cell subset or site label stands for: FACS-sorted CD8+CD4-CCR7+CD45RA+ naive T cells. This receptor was taken from a human donor in good health. Some libraries in this study had Jurkat cell RNA spiked in. The chain joins TRBV12-3 or TRBV12-4 to TRBJ1-4; matching of 5 bases hints at TRBD1 as the D gene. The DNA is TGTGCCAGCAGTTCAACAGGATGGGCTAATGAAAAACTGTTTTTT. This gives the protein CASSSTGWANEKLFF.